A single sample is the source of the 25 T cell receptor beta chains below, sequenced in a study of T cell changes during pregnancy in multiple sclerosis. Profiling relied on immunoSEQ multiplex PCR, and the TCRdb table lists in-frame clones only, not all of them. The sample has fewer than 130,000 clones; approximately 89% are singletons. Sequences were derived from peripheral blood, sampled after pregnancy. These receptors all stem from a female donor with multiple sclerosis, enrolled in a pregnancy study.

The rearrangement uses TRBV6-5 and TRBJ1-2; D uncertain. The CDR3 runs to 13 residues. CDR1 is MNHEY, CDR2 SVGAGI, per germline. V lost 6 bases and J lost 4, with 12 bases in between. Here the CDR3 reads CASRAGQIYGYTF. The CDR3, as DNA: TGTGCCAGCAGAGCGGGCCAGATCTATGGCTACACCTTC.

This CDR3 reads CASSPGQGNTEAFF. In DNA, the CDR3 is TGTGCCAGTAGTCCGGGACAGGGAAACACTGAAGCTTTCTTT. This chain joins TRBV19 and TRBJ1-1; TRBD1 agrees at 9 bases. Germline V gene sequence: CDR1 LNHDA, CDR2 SQIVND (reference sequence). With V trimmed by 5 bases and J by 2 bases, 3 bases remained unmatched. CDR3 length: 14 residues.

The chain couples TRBV5-4 to TRBJ1-1; TRBD1 is a possible D gene (6 bases). V was shortened by 2 bases and J by 1 base, with 9 bases between the two germline ends. This CDR3 contains 14 residues. The germline V gene encodes CDR1 SGHNT and CDR2 YYREEE (reference sequence). The CDR3 DNA reads TGTGCCAGCAGCTTACAGGGTAGGAACACTGAAGCTTTCTTT. Translating gives CASSLQGRNTEAFF.

This rearrangement joins TRBV5-4 to TRBJ1-2, with a tentative D call TRBD1 (5 bases). CDR1 is SGHNT and CDR2 is YYREEE in the germline V gene (reference sequence). V lost 0 bases to trimming and J lost 3 bases, with 21 bases between them. CDR3 length equals 18 residues. CDR3 DNA sequence: TGTGCCAGCAGCTTGGGCCCCCAGGGTGGGGCTCGAGACTATGGCTACACCTTC. The encoded protein is CASSLGPQGGARDYGYTF.

This rearrangement joins TRBV15 to TRBJ1-5, with a possible D match to TRBD1 (5 bases). V was trimmed by 3 bases and J by 2 bases, leaving 11 bases between them. From germline, CDR1 is LNHNV and CDR2 YYDKDF (reference sequence). This CDR3 spans 15 amino acids. CDR3 sequence (DNA): TGTGCCACCAGCAGGACAGTCGTGGGCAATCAGCCCCAGCATTTT. Protein sequence: CATSRTVVGNQPQHF.

The chain couples TRBV13 to TRBJ1-5; 8 bases agree with TRBD1. Germline V gene data show CDR1 as PRHDT and CDR2 as FYEKMQ (reference sequence). This CDR3 contains 16 residues. The J segment lost 4 bases and the V segment lost 0 bases, leaving 5 bases of the junction unmatched. The CDR3 protein is CASSLGRQGRNQPQHF. The CDR3 region has the DNA TGTGCCAGCAGCTTAGGCCGACAGGGGAGGAATCAGCCCCAGCATTTT.

The rearrangement uses TRBV4-1 and TRBJ2-7, with 8 nucleotides matching TRBD1. The CDR3 totals 16 residues. With V trimmed by 0 bases and J by 6 bases, 10 bases remained unmatched. Germline V CDR1 and CDR2: MGHRA, YSYEKL. The CDR3 here is CASSQDPGQGSVEQYF. In nucleotides, the CDR3 is TGCGCCAGCAGCCAAGATCCTGGACAGGGATCAGTCGAGCAGTACTTC.

This chain connects TRBV30 to TRBJ1-6, with TRBD1 matching 9 bases. In germline, CDR1 is GTSNPN, CDR2 SVGIG (reference sequence). The CDR3 extends over 13 amino acids. V lost 4 bases, J lost 12 bases, and 7 bases stayed unmatched. For the CDR3, the DNA is TGTGCCTGGAACTCGGGACAGGGTGGACCCCTCCACTTT. It translates to CAWNSGQGGPLHF.

The gene calls are TRBV30 and TRBJ2-1; 10 bases are a match to TRBD1. CDR1 and CDR2 (germline): GTSNPN, SVGIG (reference sequence). V was pared by 3 bases and J by 16 bases, with 6 bases of the junction left unmatched. The CDR3 consists of 11 residues. This CDR3 is CAWSDRGLLFF. CDR3 nucleotides: TGTGCCTGGAGCGACAGGGGGCTACTTTTCTTC.

This clone was seen a handful of times. The chain recombines TRBV29-1 with TRBJ1-4; TRBD1 aligns across 12 bases. Germline values: CDR1 SQVTM, CDR2 ANQGSEA. Losses at the gene ends were 6 bases for V and 13 bases for J; bases not matched to a gene: 15. The CDR3 extends over 15 amino acids. CDR3 residues: CSVAGPGTGGLGLFF. The CDR3 region has the DNA TGCAGCGTCGCCGGACCCGGGACAGGGGGCTTGGGACTGTTTTTT.

The chain links TRBV2 to TRBJ1-6; the match to TRBD1 covers 9 bases. J was trimmed by 7 bases and V by 6 bases; bases with no gene match: 10. The CDR3 is 16 amino acids. Germline V gene sequence: CDR1 SNHLY, CDR2 FYNNEI. The CDR3: CASSGDRAVANSPLHF. The CDR3 coding sequence is TGTGCCAGCAGCGGGGACAGGGCCGTAGCGAATTCACCCCTCCACTTT. The variable domain in full, completed from reference TRBV2 and TRBJ1-6, reads EPEVTQTPSHQVTQMGQEVILRCVPISNHLYFYWYRQILGQKVEFLVSFYNNEISEKSEIFDDQFSVERPDGSNFTLKIRSTKLEDSAMYFCASSGDRAVANSPLHFGNGTRLTVT.

This clone was seen a few times. The chain recombines TRBV5-6 with TRBJ1-5, with 7 bases aligning to TRBD1. Germline-derived CDR1 and CDR2 are SGHDT and YYEEEE. The CDR3 has 14 amino acids. V shed 3 bases, J shed 3 bases, and the junction held 3 bases outside the gene matches. This chain's CDR3 is CASSYGTVNQPQHF. The DNA of the CDR3 is TGTGCCAGCAGCTATGGGACAGTCAATCAGCCCCAGCATTTT.

The chain uses TRBV11-1 and TRBJ1-6; 7 bases agree with TRBD1. Germline CDR1 reads SGHAT; CDR2 reads FQDESV (reference sequence). This CDR3 is built from 16 residues. The V and J ends lost 5 bases and 9 bases, in that order; junction bases with no gene match: 13. CDR3 protein: CASSPWTGRSGSPLHF. In nucleotides, the CDR3 is TGTGCCAGCAGCCCCTGGACAGGACGATCTGGTTCACCCCTCCACTTT.

The V call is TRBV5-6, the J call TRBJ1-2, with D hard to call. The germline V gene encodes CDR1 SGHDT and CDR2 YYEEEE. V lost 1 base, J lost 4 bases, and 17 bases lay in between. This CDR3 has 16 amino acids. The CDR3 coding sequence is TGTGCCAGCAGCTTGCGAACCTGGACGGACTTCTATGGCTACACCTTC. Translating gives CASSLRTWTDFYGYTF.

This chain connects TRBV5-6 to TRBJ2-3; the D gene is possibly TRBD1 (8 bases). Trimming shortened V by 3 bases and J by 3 bases, and 26 bases separated the two germline ends. CDR3 length: 19 amino acids. CDR1 and CDR2 from the germline V gene are SGHDT and YYEEEE. DNA of the CDR3: TGTGCCAGCAGCTCGGACAGGGTCGGTTCTAGCGGTATAACAGATACGCAGTATTTT. Encoded protein: CASSSDRVGSSGITDTQYF. Full variable domain (missing parts from reference TRBV5-6 and TRBJ2-3): DAGVTQSPTHLIKTRGQQVTLRCSPKSGHDTVSWYQQALGQGPQFIFQYYEEEERQRGNFPDRFSGHQFPNYSSELNVNALLLGDSALYLCASSSDRVGSSGITDTQYFGPGTRLTVL.

The chain couples TRBV5-1 to TRBJ2-3; 9 bases match TRBD1. This CDR3 is 15 amino acids long. Germline-derived CDR1 and CDR2 are SGHRS and YFSETQ. Trimming removed 4 bases from V and 2 bases from J; junction bases left unmatched: 5. CDR3 sequence (DNA): TGCGCCAGCAGCACGGGACAGGGAGTCACAGATACGCAGTATTTT. Its protein product is CASSTGQGVTDTQYF. The full variable domain, with the rest looked up from reference TRBV5-1 and TRBJ2-3, is KAGVTQTPRYLIKTRGQQVTLSCSPISGHRSVSWYQQTPGQGLQFLFEYFSETQRNKGNFPGRFSGRQFSNSRSEMNVSTLELGDSALYLCASSTGQGVTDTQYFGPGTRLTVL.

V is TRBV15 and J is TRBJ2-1; 9 bases agree with TRBD2. Germline loops: CDR1 LNHNV, CDR2 YYDKDF (reference sequence). V trimming: 1 base; J trimming: 4 bases; junction bases outside the gene matches: 2. The CDR3 contains 15 residues. CDR3 sequence (DNA): TGTGCCACCAGCAGAGTAGCGGGGGAATACAATGAGCAGTTCTTC. It translates to CATSRVAGEYNEQFF.

CDR3 loop: CASSLIAGYSYEQYF. The CDR3 DNA follows: TGTGCCAGCAGCCTGATAGCGGGATACTCCTACGAGCAGTACTTC. The chain carries TRBV7-2 and TRBJ2-7; 8 nucleotides align to TRBD2. The ends lost 5 bases at V and 0 bases at J; junction bases unmatched: 6. Germline V gene lookup returns CDR1 SGHTA and CDR2 FQGNSA. The CDR3 loop spans 15 amino acids.

The chain combines TRBV7-9 with TRBJ1-2, with D unresolved. The CDR3 totals 13 residues. The germline CDR1 and CDR2 sequences are SEHNR and FQNEAQ (reference sequence). V lost 3 bases to trimming and J lost 8 bases, with 13 bases between them. CDR3: CASSFGGERGYTF. In nucleotides, the CDR3 is TGTGCCAGCAGCTTTGGAGGCGAACGAGGCTACACCTTC.

The rearrangement uses TRBV7-2 and TRBJ2-3; a weak D match, TRBD2 (5 bases). The germline CDR1 and CDR2 sequences are SGHTA and FQGNSA. CDR3 length: 13 amino acids. Trimming pared 5 bases from V and 1 base from J, leaving 7 bases between. CDR3 nucleotides: TGTGCCAGCAGCCACGGGGGCACAGATACGCAGTATTTT. It is translated as CASSHGGTDTQYF.

The chain couples TRBV19 to TRBJ1-5; D is possibly TRBD1 (5 bases). Germline V lookup: CDR1 LNHDA, CDR2 SQIVND (reference sequence). This CDR3 is built from 15 residues. Trimming pared 0 bases from V and 6 bases from J, leaving 12 bases between. The CDR3 protein is CASSIDQQGTQPQHF. Here the CDR3 DNA reads TGTGCCAGTAGTATAGACCAGCAGGGAACTCAGCCCCAGCATTTT.

This clone has a single count. This rearrangement joins TRBV6-6 to TRBJ1-1; 8 bases align to TRBD1. Germline V CDR1 and CDR2: MNHNY, SVGAGI (reference sequence). This CDR3 is 15 amino acids long. With 0 bases clipped from V and 5 bases from J, the junction kept 5 bases outside the gene matches. CDR3 sequence: CASSYSNRGGTEAFF. The CDR3 DNA reads as TGTGCCAGCAGTTACTCTAACAGGGGGGGAACTGAAGCTTTCTTT.

The chain couples TRBV7-8 to TRBJ2-6, with 8 bases aligning to TRBD1. Germline V gene data show CDR1 as SGHVS and CDR2 as FQNEAQ. The CDR3 length is 19 residues. V trimming: 5 bases; J trimming: 4 bases; junction bases outside the gene matches: 16. The CDR3 nucleotides are TGTGCCAGCAGCCAGGTGGGGCTGACAGGGGACTCCGGGGCCAACGTCCTGACTTTC. Encoded protein: CASSQVGLTGDSGANVLTF.

This sequence joins TRBV19 and TRBJ1-5, with D perhaps TRBD1 (6 bases). Trimming removed 6 bases at V and 0 bases at J, with 12 bases between. The length of the CDR3 is 15 residues. Germline assignment: CDR1 LNHDA and CDR2 SQIVND (reference sequence). The CDR3 loop is CASRRTENSNQPQHF. CDR3 DNA: TGTGCCAGTAGGAGGACAGAGAATAGCAATCAGCCCCAGCATTTT.

The rearrangement uses TRBV18 and TRBJ1-3; no clear D. V shed 0 bases and J shed 3 bases, with 9 bases lying between them. Per germline, CDR1 KGHSH and CDR2 LQKENI. CDR3 length: 15 amino acids. CDR3 protein: CASSPPAGSGNTIYF. DNA of the CDR3: TGTGCCAGCTCACCACCGGCCGGGAGTGGAAACACCATATATTTT.